The present entry profiles one T cell receptor beta chain with its context. Antigen specificity is unknown. The sample belongs to a study of cytomegalovirus exposure and HLA in healthy donors. Study-level results: Highly shared variants forming one cluster were likely a sequencing artifact.

Germline CDR1 MNHNY, CDR2 SVGAGI (reference sequence). There are 15 residues in the CDR3. PCR amplification relied on 60 Vbeta primers (plus 13 Jbeta primers). Assay: immunoSEQ multiplex PCR; the TCRdb copy retains only in-frame clones and omits some. The sample has 120,000 or so clones, 80% seen once; the top ten hold less than 2.5%. This receptor was taken from a man aged 30 to 45 in good health and CMV-seronegative. The genes are TRBV6-6 and TRBJ2-5; TRBD1 agrees at 10 bases. The J call may be wrong; the DNA end is better matched by TRBJ2-7. Source material: PBMCs. The CDR3 DNA follows: TGTGCCAGCAGTTACGTCGGGACAGGGGCTGACGAGCAGTACTTC. It codes for CASSYVGTGADEQYF.